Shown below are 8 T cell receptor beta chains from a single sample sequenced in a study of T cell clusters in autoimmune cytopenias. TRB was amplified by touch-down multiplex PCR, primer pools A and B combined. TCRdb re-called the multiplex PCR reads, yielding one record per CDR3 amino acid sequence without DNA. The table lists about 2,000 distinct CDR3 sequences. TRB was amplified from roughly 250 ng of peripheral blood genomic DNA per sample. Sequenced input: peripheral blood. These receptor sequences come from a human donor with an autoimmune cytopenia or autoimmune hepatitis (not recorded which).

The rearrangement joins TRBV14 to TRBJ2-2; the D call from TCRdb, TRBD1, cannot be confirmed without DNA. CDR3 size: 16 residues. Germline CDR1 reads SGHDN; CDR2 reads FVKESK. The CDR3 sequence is CASSQGLSGPTGELFF.

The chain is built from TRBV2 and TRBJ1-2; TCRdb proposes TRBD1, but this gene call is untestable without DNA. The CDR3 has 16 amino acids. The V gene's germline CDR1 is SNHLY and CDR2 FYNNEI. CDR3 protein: CASSQIMTGASSGYTF.

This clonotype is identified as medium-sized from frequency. The CDR3 sequence: CASSQGLAGGRQFF. The rearrangement uses TRBV4-3 and TRBJ2-1; TCRdb calls TRBD2, which cannot be checked without DNA. The CDR3 loop spans 14 amino acids. Looked up from germline, CDR1 is LGHNA and CDR2 is YSLEER.

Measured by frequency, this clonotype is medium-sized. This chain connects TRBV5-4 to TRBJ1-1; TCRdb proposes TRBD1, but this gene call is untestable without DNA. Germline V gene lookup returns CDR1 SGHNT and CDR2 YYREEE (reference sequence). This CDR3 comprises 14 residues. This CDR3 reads CASSLDQGNTEAFF. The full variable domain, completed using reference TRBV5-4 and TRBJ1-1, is ETGVTQSPTHLIKTRGQQVTLRCSSQSGHNTVSWYQQALGQGPQFIFQYYREEENGRGNFPPRFSGLQFPNYSSELNVNALELDDSALYLCASSLDQGNTEAFFGQGTRLTVV.

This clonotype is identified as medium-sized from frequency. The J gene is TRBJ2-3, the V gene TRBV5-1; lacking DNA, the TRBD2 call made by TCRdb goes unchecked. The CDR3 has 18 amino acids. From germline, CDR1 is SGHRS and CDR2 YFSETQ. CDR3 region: CASSGSGQAGVSTDTQYF.

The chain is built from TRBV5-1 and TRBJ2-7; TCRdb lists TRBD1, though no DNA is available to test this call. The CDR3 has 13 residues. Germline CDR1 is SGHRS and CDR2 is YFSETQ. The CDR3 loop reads CASSSRLSYEQYF.

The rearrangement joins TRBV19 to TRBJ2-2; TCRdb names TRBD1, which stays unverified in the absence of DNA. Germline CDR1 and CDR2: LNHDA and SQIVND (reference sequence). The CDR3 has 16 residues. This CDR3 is CASSPQGTGRTGELFF.

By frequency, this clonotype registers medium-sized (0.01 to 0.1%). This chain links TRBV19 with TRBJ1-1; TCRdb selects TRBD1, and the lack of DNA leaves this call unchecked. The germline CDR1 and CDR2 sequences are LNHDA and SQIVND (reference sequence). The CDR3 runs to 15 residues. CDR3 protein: CASSSGQTRNTEAFF.